In this sample, the clone carrying this TCR beta chain turned up many times. Antigen specificity is unknown. These data are taken from a study of T cells in Graves' hyperthyroidism and ophthalmopathy. Amplification of TCR beta CDR3 regions used RNA as the template. TCR CDR3 underwent first-round RT-PCR with the HTBI primer set. TCRdb re-called the multiplex PCR reads with MiXCR, one entry per CDR3 protein. This sample has fewer than 650,000 distinct CDR3 sequences; roughly 13% occur once, and the top ten carry 4.5% to 6%. Study findings and constraints: Onset of ophthalmopathy came a median 6.5 months after the model predicted it. Blood also contained most expanded thyroid clonotypes above 0.001.

Patients between 18 and 65 years old had hyperthyroidism, newly diagnosed and lasting under 2 months. Blood dates from first hyperthyroidism diagnosis, before any ophthalmopathy symptoms. Input material: blood. The TCR originated in a woman aged 25-40 years with Graves' hyperthyroidism that later progressed to Graves' ophthalmopathy.

CDR3 residues: CASSLTRPAGGPDTQYF. In DNA form, the CDR3 reads TGTGCCAGCAGCTTAACCCGGCCAGCGGGAGGCCCAGATACGCAGTATTTT. V usage is TRBV7-2 and J usage is TRBJ2-3; 9 bases fit TRBD2. The CDR3 length is 17 residues. Losses at the gene ends were 2 bases for V and 4 bases for J; bases not matched to a gene: 10. Per germline, CDR1 SGHTA and CDR2 FQGNSA.